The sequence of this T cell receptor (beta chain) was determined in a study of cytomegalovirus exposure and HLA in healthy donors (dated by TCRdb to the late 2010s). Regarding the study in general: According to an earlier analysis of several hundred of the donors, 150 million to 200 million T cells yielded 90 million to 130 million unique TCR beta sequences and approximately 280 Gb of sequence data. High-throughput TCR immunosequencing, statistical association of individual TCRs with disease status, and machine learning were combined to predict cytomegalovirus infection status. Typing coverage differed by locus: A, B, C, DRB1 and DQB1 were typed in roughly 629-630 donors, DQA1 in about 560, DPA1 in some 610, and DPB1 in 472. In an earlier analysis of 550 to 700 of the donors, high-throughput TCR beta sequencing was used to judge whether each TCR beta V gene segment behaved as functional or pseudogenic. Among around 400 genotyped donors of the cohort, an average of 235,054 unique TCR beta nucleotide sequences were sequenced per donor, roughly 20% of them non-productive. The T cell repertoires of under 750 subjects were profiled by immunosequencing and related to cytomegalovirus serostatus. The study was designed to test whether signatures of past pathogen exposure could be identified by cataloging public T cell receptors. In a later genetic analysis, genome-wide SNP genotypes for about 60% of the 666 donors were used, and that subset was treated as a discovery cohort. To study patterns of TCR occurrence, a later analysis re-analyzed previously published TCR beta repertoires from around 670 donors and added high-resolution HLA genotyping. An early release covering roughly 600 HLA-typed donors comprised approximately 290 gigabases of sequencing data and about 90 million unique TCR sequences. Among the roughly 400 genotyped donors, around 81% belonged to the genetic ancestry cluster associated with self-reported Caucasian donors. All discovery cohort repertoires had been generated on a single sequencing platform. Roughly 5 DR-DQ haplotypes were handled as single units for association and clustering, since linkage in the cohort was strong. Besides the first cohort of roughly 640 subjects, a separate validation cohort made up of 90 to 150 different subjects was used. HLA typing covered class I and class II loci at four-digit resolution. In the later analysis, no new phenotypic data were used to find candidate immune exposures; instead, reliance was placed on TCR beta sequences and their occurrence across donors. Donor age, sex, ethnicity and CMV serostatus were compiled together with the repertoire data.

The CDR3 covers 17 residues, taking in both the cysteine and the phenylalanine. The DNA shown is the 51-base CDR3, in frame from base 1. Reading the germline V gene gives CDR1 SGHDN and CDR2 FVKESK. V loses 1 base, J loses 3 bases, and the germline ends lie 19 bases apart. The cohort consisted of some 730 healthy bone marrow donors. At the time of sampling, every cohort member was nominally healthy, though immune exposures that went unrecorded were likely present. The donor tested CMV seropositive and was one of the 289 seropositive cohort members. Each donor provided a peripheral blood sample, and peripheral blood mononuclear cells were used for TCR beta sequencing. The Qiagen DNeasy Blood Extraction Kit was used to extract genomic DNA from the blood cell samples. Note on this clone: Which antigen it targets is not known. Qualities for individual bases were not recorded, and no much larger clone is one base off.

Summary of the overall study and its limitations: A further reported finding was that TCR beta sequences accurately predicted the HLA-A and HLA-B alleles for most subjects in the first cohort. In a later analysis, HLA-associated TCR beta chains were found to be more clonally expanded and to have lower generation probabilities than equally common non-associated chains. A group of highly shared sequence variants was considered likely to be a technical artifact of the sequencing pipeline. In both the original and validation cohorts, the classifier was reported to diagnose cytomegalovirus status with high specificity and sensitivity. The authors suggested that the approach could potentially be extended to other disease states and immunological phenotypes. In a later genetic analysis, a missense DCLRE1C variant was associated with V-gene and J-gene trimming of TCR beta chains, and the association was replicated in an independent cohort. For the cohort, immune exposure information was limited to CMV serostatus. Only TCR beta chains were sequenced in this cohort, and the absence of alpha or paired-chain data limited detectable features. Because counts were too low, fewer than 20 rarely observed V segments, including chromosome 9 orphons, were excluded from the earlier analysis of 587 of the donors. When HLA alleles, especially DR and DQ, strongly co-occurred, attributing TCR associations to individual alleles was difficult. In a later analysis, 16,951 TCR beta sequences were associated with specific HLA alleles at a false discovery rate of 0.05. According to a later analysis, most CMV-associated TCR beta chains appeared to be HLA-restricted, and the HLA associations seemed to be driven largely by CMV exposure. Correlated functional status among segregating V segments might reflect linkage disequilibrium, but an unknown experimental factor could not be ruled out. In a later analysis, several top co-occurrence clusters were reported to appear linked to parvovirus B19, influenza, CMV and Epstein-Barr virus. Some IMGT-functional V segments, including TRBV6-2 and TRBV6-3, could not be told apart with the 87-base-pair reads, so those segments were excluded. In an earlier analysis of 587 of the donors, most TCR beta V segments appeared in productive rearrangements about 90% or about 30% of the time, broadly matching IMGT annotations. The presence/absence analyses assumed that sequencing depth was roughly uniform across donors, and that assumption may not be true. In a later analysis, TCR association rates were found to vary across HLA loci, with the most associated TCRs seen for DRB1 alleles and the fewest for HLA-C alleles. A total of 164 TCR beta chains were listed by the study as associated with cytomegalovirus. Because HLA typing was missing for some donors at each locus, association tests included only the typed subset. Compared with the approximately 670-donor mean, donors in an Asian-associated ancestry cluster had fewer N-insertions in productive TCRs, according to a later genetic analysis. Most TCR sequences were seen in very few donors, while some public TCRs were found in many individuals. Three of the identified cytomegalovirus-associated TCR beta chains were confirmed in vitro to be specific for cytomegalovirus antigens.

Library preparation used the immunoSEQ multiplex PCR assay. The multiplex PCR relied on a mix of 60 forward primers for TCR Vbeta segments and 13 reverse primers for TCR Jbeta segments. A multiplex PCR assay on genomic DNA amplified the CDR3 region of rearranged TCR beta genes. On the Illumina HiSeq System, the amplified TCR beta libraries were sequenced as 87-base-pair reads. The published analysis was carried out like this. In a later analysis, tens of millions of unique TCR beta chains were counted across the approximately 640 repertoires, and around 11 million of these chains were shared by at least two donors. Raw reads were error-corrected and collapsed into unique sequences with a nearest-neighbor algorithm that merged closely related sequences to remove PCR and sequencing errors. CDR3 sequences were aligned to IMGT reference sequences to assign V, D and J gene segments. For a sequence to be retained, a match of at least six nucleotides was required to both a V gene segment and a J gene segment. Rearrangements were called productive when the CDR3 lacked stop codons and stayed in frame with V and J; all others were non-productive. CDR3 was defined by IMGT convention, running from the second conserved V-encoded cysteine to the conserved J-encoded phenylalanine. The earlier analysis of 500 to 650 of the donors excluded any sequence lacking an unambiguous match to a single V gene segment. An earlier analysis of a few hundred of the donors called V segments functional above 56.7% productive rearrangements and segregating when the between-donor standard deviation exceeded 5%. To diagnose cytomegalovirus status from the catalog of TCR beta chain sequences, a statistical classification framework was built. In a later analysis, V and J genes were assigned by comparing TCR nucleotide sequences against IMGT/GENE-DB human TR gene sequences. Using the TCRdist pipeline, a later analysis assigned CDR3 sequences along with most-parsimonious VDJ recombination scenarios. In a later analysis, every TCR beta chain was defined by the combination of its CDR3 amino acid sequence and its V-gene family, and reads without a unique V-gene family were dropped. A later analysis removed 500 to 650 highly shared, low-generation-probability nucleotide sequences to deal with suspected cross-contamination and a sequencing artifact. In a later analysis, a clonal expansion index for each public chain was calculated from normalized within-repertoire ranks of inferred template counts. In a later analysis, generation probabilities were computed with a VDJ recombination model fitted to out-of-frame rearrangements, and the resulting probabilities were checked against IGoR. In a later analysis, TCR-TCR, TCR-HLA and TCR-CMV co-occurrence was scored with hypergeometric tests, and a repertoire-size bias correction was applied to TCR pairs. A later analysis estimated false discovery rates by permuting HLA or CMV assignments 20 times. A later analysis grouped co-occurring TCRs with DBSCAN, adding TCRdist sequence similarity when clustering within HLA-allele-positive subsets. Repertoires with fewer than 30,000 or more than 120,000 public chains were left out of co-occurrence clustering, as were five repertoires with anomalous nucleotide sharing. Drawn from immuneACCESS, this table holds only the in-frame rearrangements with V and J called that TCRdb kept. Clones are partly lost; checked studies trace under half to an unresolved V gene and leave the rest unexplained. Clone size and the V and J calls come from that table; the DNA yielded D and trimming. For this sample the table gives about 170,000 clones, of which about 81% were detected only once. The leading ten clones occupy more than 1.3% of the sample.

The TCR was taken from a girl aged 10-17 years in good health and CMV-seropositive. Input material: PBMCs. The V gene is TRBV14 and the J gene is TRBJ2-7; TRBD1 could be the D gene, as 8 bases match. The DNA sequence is TGTGCCAGCAGCCAAGCCTTCCAGGACAGGGACTACTACGAGCAGTACTTC. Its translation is CASSQAFQDRDYYEQYF.